The text below deals with one TCR beta chain. These data originate in a study of control samples from healthy donors and cancer patients. The CDR3 consists of 12 residues. From germline, CDR1 is SQVTM and CDR2 ANQGSEA. The J segment lost 7 bases and the V segment lost 6 bases, leaving 6 bases of the junction unmatched. Generated by immunoSEQ multiplex PCR, the TCRdb table keeps only in-frame clones and is missing some. The sample consists of some 49,000 clones, approximately 86% of them appearing once. The V and J genes are TRBV29-1 and TRBJ2-1; TRBD2 matches at 7 bases. The clonotype was recovered from a woman between 50 and 59 years old with lung cancer. The sample was PBMCs. CDR3: CSVPGRGNEQFF. The CDR3 DNA is TGCAGCGTCCCAGGGCGGGGGAATGAGCAGTTCTTC.